The rows below give T cell receptor beta chains drawn from one sample of a study of early T cells in non-severe SARS-CoV-2 infection. Using its own MiXCR run on the 5' RACE reads, TCRdb lists one record per CDR3 protein. The data hold about 66,000 distinct CDR3 sequences, with roughly 18% observed a single time. The sample here was whole blood, taken at baseline. The origin of the receptors is an adult who was a healthcare worker with PCR-confirmed SARS-CoV-2 infection or an uninfected control (not recorded which). Each CDR3 is given with its conserved first and last residue. Each record gives: D gene, clone size, J gene, V gene, CDR3 DNA, CDR3 protein. A D gene is named only where the DNA matches it firmly. Rows give clone size only sometimes, using once, few, many, or a class for an expanded clone.

- few TRBJ2-5 TRBV12-3/TRBV12-4 TGTGCCAGCACCACGACAGTGGGGGAGACCCAGTACTTC CASTTTVGETQYF
- - TRBJ2-5 TRBV2 TGTGCCAGCAGTGAATGGGGCATTGAAGAGACCCAGTACTTC CASSEWGIEETQYF
- many TRBJ1-4 TRBV12-3/TRBV12-4 TGTGCCAGCAGTTTAGGGCTCGAAAAACTGTTTTTT CASSLGLEKLFF
- many TRBJ2-3 TRBV7-2 TGTGCCAGCAGCCCCTCCCTCGTGGCAGATACGCAGTATTTT CASSPSLVADTQYF
- few TRBJ2-7 TRBV10-1 TGCGCCAGCAGTGAGTACCGCCTCCCTGGGGGGTACGAGCAGTACTTC CASSEYRLPGGYEQYF
- few TRBJ1-1 TRBV18 TGTGCCAGCTCACCACCGGGAGGACGTGACACTGAAGCTTTCTTT CASSPPGGRDTEAFF
- few TRBJ2-7 TRBV15 TGTGCCACCAGCAGAGATAAAGGGGCGTTCGAGCAGTACTTC CATSRDKGAFEQYF
- - TRBJ1-1 TRBV6-6 TGTGCCAGCACAGGGGCGAACACTGAAGCTTTCTTT CASTGANTEAFF
TRBD2 few TRBJ2-7 TRBV9 TGTGCCAGCAGCCCCTATGGGGGGACTACCTCCTACGAGCAGTACTTC CASSPYGGTTSYEQYF
- few TRBJ2-7 TRBV18 TGTGCCAGCTCATTCGGCGGACGCGCCTACGAGCAGTACTTC CASSFGGRAYEQYF
TRBD1 few TRBJ1-1 TRBV20-1 TGCAGTGCCGGACAGGGAAGGGCCACTGAAGCTTTCTTT CSAGQGRATEAFF
- - TRBJ1-1 TRBV30 TGTGCCTGGACGTATAAGGGGCTCAACACTGAAGCTTTCTTT CAWTYKGLNTEAFF
- few TRBJ1-3 TRBV6-6 TGTGCCAGCAGTTCCAGGGAAAAAGGAAACACCATATATTTT CASSSREKGNTIYF
- - TRBJ1-6 TRBV20-1 TGCAGTGCCCTCAGATACCAGAGCTCCTATAATTCACCCCTCCACTTT CSALRYQSSYNSPLHF
- - TRBJ2-3 TRBV7-6 TGTGCCAGCAGCTCTAGTTACACAGATACGCAGTATTTT CASSSSYTDTQYF
TRBD1 few TRBJ2-7 TRBV2 TGTGCCAGCAGTGAGGAACAGGGGGCCGTCTACGAGCAGTACTTC CASSEEQGAVYEQYF
TRBD1 few TRBJ2-7 TRBV12-3/TRBV12-4 TGTGCCAGCAGTTTAGGGACAGGGGGCAGGTACGAGCAGTACTTC CASSLGTGGRYEQYF
TRBD2 many TRBJ2-3 TRBV4-1 TGCGCCAGCAGCCAAGAGCGGGAGGGCCCCGATACGCAGTATTTT CASSQEREGPDTQYF
TRBD2 - TRBJ2-1 TRBV10-2 TGCGCCACCCAAGCGGGAGGGTCCTACAATGAGCAGTTCTTC CATQAGGSYNEQFF
TRBD1 - TRBJ1-2 TRBV3-1 TGTGCCAGCAGCCAAGCCACAGGGGGCGGCTATGGCTACACCTTC CASSQATGGGYGYTF
- few TRBJ1-1 TRBV7-9 TGTGCCAGCAGCTTAGTCGGCAGGGGCACTGAAGCTTTCTTT CASSLVGRGTEAFF
- few TRBJ2-1 TRBV15 TGTGCCACCGCACGACCGTCTGTTGAGCAGTTCTTC CATARPSVEQFF
- few TRBJ2-1 TRBV5-5 TGTGCCAGCAGCGCTCTGGTCAATGAGCAGTTCTTC CASSALVNEQFF
TRBD1 - TRBJ2-7 TRBV11-2 TGTGCCAGCAGCTGGGACAGGGGTCGCGAGCAGTACTTC CASSWDRGREQYF
- - TRBJ2-3 TRBV7-6 TGTGCCAGCAGCCCAGGGATAGATACGCAGTATTTT CASSPGIDTQYF
- few TRBJ2-1 TRBV7-6 TGTGCCAGCAGCTTAGCGGGTTCCTTCTATGAGCAGTTCTTC CASSLAGSFYEQFF
TRBD1 - TRBJ2-3 TRBV5-4 TGTGCCAGCAGTCCCGACAGGGTCACAGATACGCAGTATTTT CASSPDRVTDTQYF
TRBD1 - TRBJ2-3 TRBV7-2 TGTGCCAGCAGCTTAAACAGGGGTGATACGCAGTATTTT CASSLNRGDTQYF
- - TRBJ2-3 TRBV2 TGTGCCACCAGGGGGGGCCCAGATACGCAGTATTTT CATRGGPDTQYF
TRBD1 - TRBJ2-2 TRBV19 TGTGCCAGTAACACCGGGACAGGGGCGAACACCGGGGAGCTGTTTTTT CASNTGTGANTGELFF
TRBD2 few TRBJ2-1 TRBV14 TGTGCCAGCAGCCCCGGGAGGAGCTCCTACAATGAGCAGTTCTTC CASSPGRSSYNEQFF
TRBD1 - TRBJ1-2 TRBV20-1 TGCAGTGCTAGCGAAACCGGGACAGGCTATGGCTACACCTTC CSASETGTGYGYTF
TRBD2 - TRBJ2-2 TRBV2 TGTGCCAGCAGTCCCACTAGCGGGAGGGCCTACACCGGGGAGCTGTTTTTT CASSPTSGRAYTGELFF
TRBD1 - TRBJ1-2 TRBV7-2 TGTGCCAGCAGCACAGACAGGGATACTGGCTACACCTTC CASSTDRDTGYTF
TRBD1 few TRBJ1-1 TRBV12-3/TRBV12-4 TGTGCCAGCAGACCAGGGGGCACTGAAGCTTTCTTT CASRPGGTEAFF
- many TRBJ1-2 TRBV5-1 TGCGCCAGCAGCCTAAAGTCCGGGGGGATCTCCTACACCTTC CASSLKSGGISYTF
- many TRBJ2-3 TRBV20-1 TGCAGTGTTGTAGTGGCGGTCACAGATACGCAGTATTTT CSVVVAVTDTQYF
- - TRBJ2-7 TRBV29-1 TGCAGCGTTGCTAACGGTTACGTGCAGTACTTC CSVANGYVQYF
TRBD1 - TRBJ1-1 TRBV29-1 TGCAGCGTTGCAACGGGACAGGGGGCGCTGAGCACTGAAGCTTTCTTT CSVATGQGALSTEAFF
- - TRBJ1-3 TRBV10-2 TGCGCCAGCAGTGGGCAGGCCTCTGGAAACACCATATATTTT CASSGQASGNTIYF
TRBD2 few TRBJ2-5 TRBV20-1 TGCAGTGCTATCGGGACTAGTGAAGAGACCCAGTACTTC CSAIGTSEETQYF
- - TRBJ2-7 TRBV5-5 TGTGCCAGCAGCTTGGACGGCTTCGGGGCATACGAGCAGTACTTC CASSLDGFGAYEQYF
TRBD2 - TRBJ2-7 TRBV5-1 TGCGCCAGCAGCTTGAGTAGCGGGACCTACGAGCAGTACTTC CASSLSSGTYEQYF
TRBD1 many TRBJ1-5 TRBV18 TGTGCCAGCTCGTCAGGGGGCCTCTATCAGCCCCAGCATTTT CASSSGGLYQPQHF
TRBD2 - TRBJ2-5 TRBV28 TGTGCCAGCAGTCCGGGGGGGGTCCAAGAGACCCAGTACTTC CASSPGGVQETQYF
- few TRBJ1-1 TRBV12-3/TRBV12-4 TGTGCCAGCAGTAAACAGGGCGTTAGGACTGAAGCTTTCTTT CASSKQGVRTEAFF
- few TRBJ1-3 TRBV6-5 TGTGCCAGCAGTAGCCTGTTCTCTGGAAACACCATATATTTT CASSSLFSGNTIYF
TRBD1 - TRBJ2-7 TRBV7-2 TGTGCCAGCAGCTTAGGGCAGGGGGTCTACGAGCAGTACTTC CASSLGQGVYEQYF
- - TRBJ1-1 TRBV5-8 TGTGCCAGCAGCCAGGCGAGGTACACTGAAGCTTTCTTT CASSQARYTEAFF
- - TRBJ1-4 TRBV28 TGTGCCAGCAGGTTAGATGAAAAACTGTTTTTT CASRLDEKLFF
- - TRBJ2-5 TRBV15 TGTGCCACCAGCGACGGCGGGGACCAAGAGACCCAGTACTTC CATSDGGDQETQYF